The entry below describes one T cell receptor beta chain. Antigen specificity is unknown. The study ran its PCR with 60 Vbeta and 13 Jbeta primers. Only in-frame clones appear in the TCRdb table, and some are missing; sequencing was by immunoSEQ multiplex PCR. The sample consists of more than 90,000 clones, roughly four fifths of them appearing once. CDR3 length: 14 amino acids. V was shortened by 7 bases and J by 5 bases, with 17 bases between the two germline ends. CDR1 and CDR2 (germline): MGHDK, SYGVNS. This sample is drawn from a study of cytomegalovirus exposure and HLA in healthy donors. General study findings and limits: The records held CMV serostatus as the only immune exposure information. Later analysis suggested most CMV-associated TCR beta chains were HLA-restricted. Later analysis identified a missense DCLRE1C variant that was linked to TCR beta V- and J-gene trimming. Previous analysis showed most TCR beta V segments were productive about 87% or about 30% of the time.

Sequencing was done on a sample of PBMCs. This sequence was found in a human donor in good health. The chain is built from TRBV25-1 and TRBJ1-1; tentatively, D is TRBD1 (6 bases). This CDR3 is CASTPRGGFTEAFF. CDR3 nucleotide sequence: TGTGCCAGCACCCCAAGGGGGGGCTTTACTGAAGCTTTCTTT.